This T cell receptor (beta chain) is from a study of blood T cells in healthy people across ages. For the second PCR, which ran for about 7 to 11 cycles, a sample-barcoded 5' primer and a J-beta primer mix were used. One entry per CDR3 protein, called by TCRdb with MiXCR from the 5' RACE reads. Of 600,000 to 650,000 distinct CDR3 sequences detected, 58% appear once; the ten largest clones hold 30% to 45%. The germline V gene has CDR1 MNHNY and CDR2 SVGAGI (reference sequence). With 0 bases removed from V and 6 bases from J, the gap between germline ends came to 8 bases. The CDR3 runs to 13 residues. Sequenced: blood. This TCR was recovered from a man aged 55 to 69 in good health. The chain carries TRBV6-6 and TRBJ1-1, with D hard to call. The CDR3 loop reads CASSYSWSPEAFF. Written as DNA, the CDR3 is TGTGCCAGCAGTTACTCGTGGAGCCCTGAAGCTTTCTTT.